These T cell receptor beta chains were read from a single sample in a study of persistence of HIV-infected CD4 T cells. Assay used: immunoSEQ multiplex PCR; TCRdb lists only in-frame clones, some missing. The sample carries about 32,000 clones, around 70% recorded once. These receptors lack a known antigen. The source was CD4+ T cells sorted from PBMCs after approximately 20-hour stimulation, collected from a patient who received antiretroviral therapy. These TCRs come from an adult man with HIV who was CMV-seropositive. Each CDR3 is given with its conserved first and last residue. D genes are given only for firm matches. Expanded clones are given a class, and other clones once, few, many or no size at all.

J gene,D gene,V gene,clone size,CDR3 protein,CDR3 DNA
TRBJ2-2,TRBD2,TRBV29-1,NA,CSAGVSGGTGELFF,TGCAGCGCAGGAGTTAGCGGGGGGACCGGGGAGCTGTTTTTT
TRBJ1-6,TRBD1,TRBV6-5,NA,CASRRNRGLNSPLHF,TGTGCCAGCAGAAGAAACAGGGGCCTTAATTCACCCCTCCACTTT
TRBJ1-2,TRBD1,TRBV7-2,NA,CASSSYSGQADGYTF,TGTGCCAGCAGCTCTTACTCGGGACAGGCGGATGGCTACACCTTC
TRBJ1-3,TRBD1,TRBV15,NA,CATSRDRQGGNTIYF,TGTGCCACCAGCAGAGATCGACAGGGGGGAAACACCATATATTTT
TRBJ1-2,NA,TRBV5-1,NA,CASSSDESDGYTF,TGCGCCAGCAGCTCCGACGAGTCCGATGGCTACACCTTC
TRBJ2-7,NA,TRBV5-6,NA,CASSSWGAGPYEQYF,TGTGCCAGCAGCTCTTGGGGGGCGGGACCCTACGAGCAGTACTTC
TRBJ1-1,NA,TRBV5-4,few,CASSLGRGVAFF,TGTGCCAGCAGCTTGGGTAGAGGAGTGGCTTTCTTT
TRBJ1-4,NA,TRBV4-1,few,CASSRQTGGMTNEKLFF,TGCGCCAGCAGCCGACAAACGGGGGGGATGACTAATGAAAAACTGTTTTTT
TRBJ2-4,NA,TRBV4-1,NA,CASSQDPIGQAKNIQYF,TGCGCCAGCAGCCAAGATCCAATCGGACAAGCCAAAAACATTCAGTACTTC
TRBJ2-2,NA,TRBV5-4,NA,CASSLQGAGELFF,TGTGCCAGCAGCCTACAGGGTGCCGGGGAGCTGTTTTTT
TRBJ2-3,NA,TRBV2,NA,CASIWDSTDTQYF,TGTGCCAGCATTTGGGACAGCACAGATACGCAGTATTTT
TRBJ2-3,NA,TRBV9,NA,CASSGRGTDTQYF,TGTGCCAGCAGCGGCCGGGGCACAGATACGCAGTATTTT
TRBJ1-1,NA,TRBV27,NA,CASSTLSGTPNTEAFF,TGTGCCAGCAGTACCCTGTCTGGCACACCGAACACTGAAGCTTTCTTT
TRBJ2-6,NA,TRBV19,NA,CASKGADSGANVLTF,TGTGCCAGTAAAGGGGCAGACTCTGGGGCCAACGTCCTGACTTTC
TRBJ2-2,NA,TRBV4-1,NA,CASTLRLSGELFF,TGCGCCAGCACCCTAAGACTCTCCGGGGAGCTGTTTTTT
TRBJ2-7,TRBD1,TRBV19,few,CASSRDRAMRDEQYF,TGTGCCAGTAGCCGGGACAGGGCCATGAGGGACGAGCAGTACTTC
TRBJ1-2,TRBD1,TRBV27,NA,CASSSIGRQGGGYTF,TGTGCCAGCAGTTCTATTGGACGACAGGGGGGCGGCTACACCTTC
TRBJ2-5,NA,TRBV10-1,once,CASSDASSETQYF,TGCGCCAGCAGTGACGCTAGTTCGGAGACCCAGTACTTC